This T cell receptor beta chain was documented in a study of tumor T cells in aggressive B-cell lymphoma. Germline values: CDR1 SGHNT, CDR2 YYREEE (reference sequence). Trimming took 5 bases from V and 4 from J; bases not matched to a gene: 8. This CDR3 has 15 residues. Data came from immunoSEQ multiplex PCR; TCRdb stores just in-frame clones and leaves some out. This listing includes just over 75 clones. The receptor's source is an adult with diffuse large B cell lymphoma. The genes are TRBV5-4 and TRBJ1-4; the match to TRBD1 covers 7 bases. What was sequenced was tumor tissue. The CDR3 DNA reads as TGTGCCAGCAGTTATAACAGGGGAATTAATGAAAAACTGTTTTTT. Its translation: CASSYNRGINEKLFF.